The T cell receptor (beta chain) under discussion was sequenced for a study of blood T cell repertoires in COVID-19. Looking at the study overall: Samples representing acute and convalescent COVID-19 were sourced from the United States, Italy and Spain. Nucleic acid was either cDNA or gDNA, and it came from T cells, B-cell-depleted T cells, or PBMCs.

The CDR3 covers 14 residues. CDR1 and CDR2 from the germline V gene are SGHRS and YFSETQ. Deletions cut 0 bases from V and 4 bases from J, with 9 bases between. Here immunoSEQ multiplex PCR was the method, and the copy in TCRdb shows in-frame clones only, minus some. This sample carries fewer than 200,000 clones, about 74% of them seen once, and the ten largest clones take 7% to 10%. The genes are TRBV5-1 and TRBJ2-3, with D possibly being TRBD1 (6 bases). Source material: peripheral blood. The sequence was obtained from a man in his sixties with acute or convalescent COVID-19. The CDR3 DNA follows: TGCGCCAGCAGCTTGGCACAGGGTGCAGATACGCAGTATTTT. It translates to CASSLAQGADTQYF.